This T cell receptor (beta chain) is from a study of blood T cell repertoires in COVID-19. In the study overall: The analysed material was cDNA or gDNA that came from T cells, B-cell-depleted T cells, or PBMCs.

Study members were between about 18 and 100 years old and lived in 20 to 25 US regions. Participant-reported clinical history was the basis for cohort assignment. Measured with immunoSEQ multiplex PCR; TCRdb has only the in-frame clones, and not every one. The profile covers 190,000 or so clones, with about 86% appearing a single time and approximately 7.9% taken by the ten largest. V gave up 3 bases and J gave up 13 bases; unmatched junction bases: 13. The CDR3 has 15 amino acids. In germline, CDR1 is SGHRS, CDR2 YFSETQ. This rearrangement joins TRBV5-1 to TRBJ1-2, with 12 bases aligning to TRBD1. The sequence was collected from a man aged 35-49 years who had recovered from COVID-19. Input material: PBMCs or T cells enriched from blood (not recorded which). The CDR3 loop is CASSWGTGGSYGVTF. CDR3 DNA: TGCGCCAGCAGCTGGGGGACAGGGGGCTCTTATGGTGTCACCTTC.